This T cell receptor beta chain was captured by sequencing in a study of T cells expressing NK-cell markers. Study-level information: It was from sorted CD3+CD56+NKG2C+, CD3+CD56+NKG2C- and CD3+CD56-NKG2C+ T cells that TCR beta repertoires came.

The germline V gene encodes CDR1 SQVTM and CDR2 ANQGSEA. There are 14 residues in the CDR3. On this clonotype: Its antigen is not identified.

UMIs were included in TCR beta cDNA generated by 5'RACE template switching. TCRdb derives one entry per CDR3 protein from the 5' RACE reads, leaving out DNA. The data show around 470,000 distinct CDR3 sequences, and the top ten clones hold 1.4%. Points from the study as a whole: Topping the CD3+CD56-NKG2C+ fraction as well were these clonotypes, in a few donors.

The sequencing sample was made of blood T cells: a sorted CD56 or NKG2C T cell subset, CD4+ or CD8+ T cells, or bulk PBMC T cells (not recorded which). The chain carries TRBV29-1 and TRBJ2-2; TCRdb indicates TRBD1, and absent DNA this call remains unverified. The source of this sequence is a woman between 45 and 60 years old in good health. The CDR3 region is CSAQDSGNTGELFF.